The present T cell receptor beta chain was sequenced within a study of naive and memory T cell subsets. With respect to this clonotype: Its antigen is currently unknown.

Broader study findings: Possibly reflecting memory cells re-expressing CD45RA, a few larger clonotypes occurred in naive repertoires, especially CD8. Gini index rose across naive, CM, EM and EMRA in CD4 and CD8. In naive cells, over 85% of TCR sequences were seen only once. Clonotypes here are unpaired alpha or beta chain sequences.

Overnight CMV lysate stimulation of fresh PBMCs defined donor CMV status by CD4+ IFNgamma. The beta constant-region primer was an equimolar mix of two oligonucleotides covering TRBC1 and TRBC2. Ligated cDNA was amplified by four rounds of PCR with nested alpha and beta constant-region primers and SP2. TCRdb used MiXCR to reprocess the UMI-ligation and nested PCR reads, holding one entry per CDR3 protein. The table shows about 160,000 distinct CDR3 sequences, with 22% occurring only once. The V and J ends lost 1 base and 8 bases respectively, with 13 bases between them. CDR1 is MNHNS and CDR2 is SASEGT in the germline V gene. CDR3 size: 14 residues.

The rearrangement uses TRBV6-1 and TRBJ2-3; D is possibly TRBD1 (5 bases). This TCR was sampled from a human donor in good health. Sequenced material: naive CD4+ T cells from blood. This CDR3 reads CASSEGWAGPTQYF. The CDR3 nucleotides read TGTGCCAGCAGTGAAGGTTGGGCAGGGCCTACGCAGTATTTT.